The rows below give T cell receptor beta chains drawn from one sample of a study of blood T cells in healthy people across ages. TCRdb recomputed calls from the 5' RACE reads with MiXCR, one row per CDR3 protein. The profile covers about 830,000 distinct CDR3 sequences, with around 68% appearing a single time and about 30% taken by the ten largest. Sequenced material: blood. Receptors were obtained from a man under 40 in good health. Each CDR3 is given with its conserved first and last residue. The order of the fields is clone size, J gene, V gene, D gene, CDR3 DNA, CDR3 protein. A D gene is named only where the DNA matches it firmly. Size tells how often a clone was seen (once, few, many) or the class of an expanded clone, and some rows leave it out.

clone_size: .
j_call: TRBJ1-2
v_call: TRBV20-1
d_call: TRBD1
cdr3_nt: TGCAGTGCAGAGCCGGGACAGGGGATTAACTATGGCTACACCTTC
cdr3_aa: CSAEPGQGINYGYTF

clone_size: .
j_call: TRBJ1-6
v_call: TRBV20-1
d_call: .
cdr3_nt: TGCAGTGCTAGAGACCCGTGGGGGACGGGCGGATATTCACCCCTCCACTTT
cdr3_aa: CSARDPWGTGGYSPLHF

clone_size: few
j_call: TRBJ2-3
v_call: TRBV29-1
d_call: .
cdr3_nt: TGCAGCGTTTTCTTAGGAGATACGCAGTATTTT
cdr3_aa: CSVFLGDTQYF

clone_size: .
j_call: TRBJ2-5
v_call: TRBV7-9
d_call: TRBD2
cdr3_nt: TGTGCCAGCTCGTATTCTAGCGGGACACAAGAGACCCAGTACTTC
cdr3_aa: CASSYSSGTQETQYF

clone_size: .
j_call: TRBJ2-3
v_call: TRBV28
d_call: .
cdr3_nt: TGTGCCAGCAGTTTCTCCCATACGCAGTATTTT
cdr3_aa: CASSFSHTQYF

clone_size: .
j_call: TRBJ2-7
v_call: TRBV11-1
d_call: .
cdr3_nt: TGTGCCAGCAGCTTGGGACACTACTACGAGCAGTACTTC
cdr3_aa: CASSLGHYYEQYF

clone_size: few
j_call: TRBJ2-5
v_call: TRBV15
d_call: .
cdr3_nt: TGTGCCACCAGCAGATTCACGGGGGAAGAGACCCAGTACTTC
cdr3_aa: CATSRFTGEETQYF

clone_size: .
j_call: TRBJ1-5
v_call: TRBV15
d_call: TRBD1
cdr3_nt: TGTGCCACCAGCAGACAAAAAAGGGACAGGGGCGGGACTCAGCCCCAGCATTTT
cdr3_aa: CATSRQKRDRGGTQPQHF

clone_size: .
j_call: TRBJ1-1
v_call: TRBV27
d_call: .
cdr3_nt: TGTGCCAGCAGTTTATTTCGTGCGAGCACTGAAGCTTTCTTT
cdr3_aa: CASSLFRASTEAFF

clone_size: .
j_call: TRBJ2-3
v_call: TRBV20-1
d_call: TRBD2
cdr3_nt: TGCAGTGCGCTACTAGCGGGGGGATCAGATACGCAGTATTTT
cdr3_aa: CSALLAGGSDTQYF

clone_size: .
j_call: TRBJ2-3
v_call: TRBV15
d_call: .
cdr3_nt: TGTGCCACCAGCAGCGGGGACGGCGTCACAGATACGCAGTATTTT
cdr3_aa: CATSSGDGVTDTQYF

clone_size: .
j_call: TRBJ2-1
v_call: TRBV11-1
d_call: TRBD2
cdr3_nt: TGTGCCAGCAGCTTAGAGGCTTCTCGGGGGGGCGATGAGCAGTTCTTC
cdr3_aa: CASSLEASRGGDEQFF

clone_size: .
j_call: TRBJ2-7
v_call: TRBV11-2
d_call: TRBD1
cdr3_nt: TGTGCCAGCAGCTTCCCATCACAGGGGGTTCGCGCCTACGAGCAGTACTTC
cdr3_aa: CASSFPSQGVRAYEQYF

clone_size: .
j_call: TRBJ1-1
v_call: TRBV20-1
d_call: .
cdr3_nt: TGCAGTGCTAGCCCGCCGGGTGAAGCTTTCTTT
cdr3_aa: CSASPPGEAFF

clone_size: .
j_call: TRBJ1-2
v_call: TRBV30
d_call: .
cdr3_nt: TGTGCCTGGAGGGAGAACTATGGCTACACCTTC
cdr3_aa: CAWRENYGYTF

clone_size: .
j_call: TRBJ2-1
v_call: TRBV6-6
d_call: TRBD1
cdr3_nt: TGTGCCAGCAGTTACTCGGGACAGGGGGAGTTCTTC
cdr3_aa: CASSYSGQGEFF

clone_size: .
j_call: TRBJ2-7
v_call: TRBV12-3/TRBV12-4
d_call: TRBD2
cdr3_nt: TGTGCCAGCAGTTTTCTAGCGGCGTACGAGCAGTACTTC
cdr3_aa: CASSFLAAYEQYF

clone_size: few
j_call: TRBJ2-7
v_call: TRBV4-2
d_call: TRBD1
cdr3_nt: TGTGCCAGCAGCCAAGCGACAGGGCCCGAGCAGTACTTC
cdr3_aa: CASSQATGPEQYF

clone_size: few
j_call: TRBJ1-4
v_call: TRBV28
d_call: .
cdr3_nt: TGTGCCAGCAGCCCGGACAGCTTCAATGAAAAACTGTTTTTT
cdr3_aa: CASSPDSFNEKLFF

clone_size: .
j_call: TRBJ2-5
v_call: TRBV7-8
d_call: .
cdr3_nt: TGTGCCAGCAGCTTTCCCGGCAGGGGCCCAAAAGAGACCCAGTACTTC
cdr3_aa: CASSFPGRGPKETQYF

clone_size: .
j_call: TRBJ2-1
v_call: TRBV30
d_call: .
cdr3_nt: TGTGCCTGGAGTGCCCTTTGGGGCGGGGAAACCTACAATGAGCAGTTCTTC
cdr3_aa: CAWSALWGGETYNEQFF

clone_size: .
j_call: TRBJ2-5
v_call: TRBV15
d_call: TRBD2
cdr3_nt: TGTGCCACCACTTTATTAGCGGGGGGAGGAGAGACCCAGTACTTC
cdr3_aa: CATTLLAGGGETQYF

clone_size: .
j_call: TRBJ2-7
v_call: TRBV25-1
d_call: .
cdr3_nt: TGTGCCAGCAGTGAATATGACGGAACCTACGAGCAGTACTTC
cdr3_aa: CASSEYDGTYEQYF

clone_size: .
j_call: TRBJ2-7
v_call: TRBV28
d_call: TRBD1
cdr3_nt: TGTGCCAGCAGTTTTCCTGACAGGGTTAAAGACGAGCAGTACTTC
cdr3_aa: CASSFPDRVKDEQYF

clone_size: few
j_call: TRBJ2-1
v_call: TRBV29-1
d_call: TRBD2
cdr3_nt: TGCAGCGTTGAACCTAGCGGGGGTAATGAGCAGTTCTTC
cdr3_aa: CSVEPSGGNEQFF

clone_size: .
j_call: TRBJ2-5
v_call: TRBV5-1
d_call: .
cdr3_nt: TGCGCCAGCAGCTTGGAGAACCAGTCCCCCTATGAGCAGTACTTC
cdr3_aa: CASSLENQSPYEQYF

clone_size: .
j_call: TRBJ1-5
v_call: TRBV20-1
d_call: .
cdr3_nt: TGCAGTGTGGGCAGGCCAGGGGAACAGCCCCAGCATTTT
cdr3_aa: CSVGRPGEQPQHF

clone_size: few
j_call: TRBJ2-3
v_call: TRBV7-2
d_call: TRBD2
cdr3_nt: TGTGCCAGCAGCACAACCCCGGTGGCGGGGGGAGTGGCAGATACGCAGTATTTT
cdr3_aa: CASSTTPVAGGVADTQYF

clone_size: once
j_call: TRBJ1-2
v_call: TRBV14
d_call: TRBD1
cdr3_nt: TGTGCCAGCAGCCCGGGACAGACCTATGGCCACACCTTC
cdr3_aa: CASSPGQTYGHTF

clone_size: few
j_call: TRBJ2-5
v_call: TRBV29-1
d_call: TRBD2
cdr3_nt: TGCAGCGCCGGGACTAGCGGGGGGGTCGAGACCCAGTACTTC
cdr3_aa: CSAGTSGGVETQYF

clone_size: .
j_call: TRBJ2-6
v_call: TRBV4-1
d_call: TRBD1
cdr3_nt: TGCGCCAGCAGCCCCATGGGACAGAGCTCTGGGGCCAACGTCCTGACTTTC
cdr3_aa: CASSPMGQSSGANVLTF

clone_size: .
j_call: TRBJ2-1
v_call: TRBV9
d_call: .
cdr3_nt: TGTGCCAGCAGCGTAGTTGGGGGGCGGGGTAATGAGCAGTTCTTC
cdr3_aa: CASSVVGGRGNEQFF

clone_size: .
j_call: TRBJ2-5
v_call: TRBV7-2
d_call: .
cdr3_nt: TGTGCCAGCAGCTTGCCGCCCGAGACCCAGTACTTC
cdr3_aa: CASSLPPETQYF

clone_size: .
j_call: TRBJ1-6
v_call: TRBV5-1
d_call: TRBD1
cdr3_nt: TGCGCCAGCAGCTTGGGGGACAGAAGCTCCTATAATTCACCCCTCCACTTT
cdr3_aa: CASSLGDRSSYNSPLHF

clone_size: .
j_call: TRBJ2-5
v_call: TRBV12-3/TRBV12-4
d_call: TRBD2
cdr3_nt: TGTGCCAGCAGTTTAGCTAGCGGGGGGGTTGCTGAGACCCAGTACTTC
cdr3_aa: CASSLASGGVAETQYF

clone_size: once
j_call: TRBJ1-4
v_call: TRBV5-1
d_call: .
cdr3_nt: TGCGCCAGCAGGACCTCAGGGTCCTTTAATGAAAAACTGTTTTTT
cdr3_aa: CASRTSGSFNEKLFF

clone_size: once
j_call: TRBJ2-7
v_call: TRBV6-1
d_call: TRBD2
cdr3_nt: TGTGCCAGCAGTGAAGCGGGACTAAAGGGCGAGCAGTACTTC
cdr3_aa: CASSEAGLKGEQYF

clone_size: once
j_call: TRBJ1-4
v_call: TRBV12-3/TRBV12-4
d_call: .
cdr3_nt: TGTGCCAGCAGCATACAAGGCAAACTGTTTTTT
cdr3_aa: CASSIQGKLFF

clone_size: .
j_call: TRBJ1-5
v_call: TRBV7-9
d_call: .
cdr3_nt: TGTGCCAGCAGCTTCTTAGGTCCCCAGCCCCAGCATTTT
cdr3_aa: CASSFLGPQPQHF